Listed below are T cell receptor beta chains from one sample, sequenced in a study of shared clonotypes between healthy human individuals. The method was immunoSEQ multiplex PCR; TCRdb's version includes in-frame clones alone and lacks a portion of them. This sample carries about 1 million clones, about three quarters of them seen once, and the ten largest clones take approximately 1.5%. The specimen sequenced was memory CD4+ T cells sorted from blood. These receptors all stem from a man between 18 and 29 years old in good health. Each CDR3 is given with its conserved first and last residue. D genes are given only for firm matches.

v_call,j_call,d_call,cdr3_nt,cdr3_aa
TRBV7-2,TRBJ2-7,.,TGTGCCAGCAGCTCAAGCCCACTAAGCTCCTACGAGCAGTACTTC,CASSSSPLSSYEQYF
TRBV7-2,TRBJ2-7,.,TGTGCCAGCTCCCCCAGTCATACCTCCTACGAGCAGTACTTC,CASSPSHTSYEQYF
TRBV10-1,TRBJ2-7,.,TGCGCCAGGAGGGGTAACGAGCAGTACTTC,CARRGNEQYF
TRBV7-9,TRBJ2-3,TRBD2,TGTGCCAGCAGCCCCTACCTCCTAGCGGGAACGAGCACAGATACGCAGTATTTT,CASSPYLLAGTSTDTQYF
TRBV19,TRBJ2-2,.,TGTGCCAGTAGTAGCCCGGGGCGCCCCGGGGAGCTGTTTTTT,CASSSPGRPGELFF
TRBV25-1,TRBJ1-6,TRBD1,TGTGCCAGCAGTGAAGGGACAGGGGAATCACCCCTCCACTTT,CASSEGTGESPLHF
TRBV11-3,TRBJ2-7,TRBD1,TGTGCCAGCAGCTTGGGACAGGGAGGCGAGCAGTACTTC,CASSLGQGGEQYF
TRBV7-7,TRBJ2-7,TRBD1,TGTGCTAACCCGAGGGACAGGGAGACCTACGAGCAGTACTTC,CANPRDRETYEQYF
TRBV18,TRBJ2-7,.,TGTGCCAGCTCACTGGGGGATACCGAGCAGTACTTC,CASSLGDTEQYF
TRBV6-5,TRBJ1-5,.,TGTGCCAGCAGTTACTCTAGGGGAGATCAGCCCCAGCATTTT,CASSYSRGDQPQHF
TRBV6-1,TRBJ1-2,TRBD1,TGTGCCAGCAGTGAACGGGACAGGGTATCAGTGGATGGCTACACCTTC,CASSERDRVSVDGYTF
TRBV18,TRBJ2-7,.,TGTGCCAGCTCACTAGAGGACGGCTACGAGCAGTACTTC,CASSLEDGYEQYF
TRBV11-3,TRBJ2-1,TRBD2,TGTGCCAGCAGCCCCACGGGCGGGAGGGGTGAGGATGAGCAGTTCTTC,CASSPTGGRGEDEQFF
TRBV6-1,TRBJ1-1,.,TGTGCCAGCAGCAAGGATCATGGTGACACTGAAGCTTTCTTT,CASSKDHGDTEAFF
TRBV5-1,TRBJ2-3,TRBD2,TGCGCCAGCAGCTTGGCCAGCGGGAGCTACGATACGCAGTATTTT,CASSLASGSYDTQYF
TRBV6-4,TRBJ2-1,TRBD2,TGTGCCAGCAGTCCGACTAGCTCCTCCTACAATGAGCAGTTCTTC,CASSPTSSSYNEQFF